This entry features one TCR beta chain sequence. Clones were sequenced by immunoSEQ multiplex PCR, and TCRdb holds only the in-frame ones, with some missing. The sample yields 180,000 or so clones, 70% to 90% seen once. This CDR3 is 16 amino acids long. Trimming removed 2 bases at V and 0 bases at J, with 11 bases between. Germline CDR1 and CDR2: MNHNS and SASEGT. The data derive from a study of blood T cell repertoires in COVID-19. The sequenced sample consisted of PBMCs or T cells enriched from blood (not recorded which). The receptor was derived from a woman between 45 and 65 years old who had recovered from COVID-19. V is TRBV6-1 and J is TRBJ1-3; tentatively, D is TRBD1 (5 bases). The DNA of the CDR3 is TGTGCCAGCAGTGAACAAAGGGGAATCTCTGGAAACACCATATATTTT. Amino acids: CASSEQRGISGNTIYF.